Below, 14 T cell receptor beta chains from the same sample are listed, as sequenced in a study of blood T cell repertoires in COVID-19. Sequencing was performed with immunoSEQ multiplex PCR; in TCRdb, only in-frame clones are kept and a portion is missing. The sample has about 150,000 clones, 83% seen once. Sequencing used peripheral blood. The receptors come from a woman older than 75 with acute or convalescent COVID-19.

This chain links TRBV6-5 with TRBJ2-5; possible D gene TRBD1, 5 bases. The CDR3 runs 13 residues. CDR1 is MNHEY and CDR2 is SVGAGI in the germline V gene. The V end lost 6 bases, the J end lost 0 bases, and 8 bases lay between the germline ends. Here the CDR3 reads CASRQGYQETQYF. CDR3 in DNA: TGTGCCAGCAGGCAGGGCTACCAAGAGACCCAGTACTTC.

V is TRBV6-5 and J is TRBJ1-5; D not resolved. V was shortened by 0 bases and J by 6 bases, with 9 bases between the two germline ends. The CDR3 spans 14 residues. Looked up from germline, CDR1 is MNHEY and CDR2 is SVGAGI. The CDR3: CASSYSGSAQPQHF. The CDR3 DNA sequence: TGTGCCAGCAGTTACTCGGGGAGTGCTCAGCCCCAGCATTTT.

V gene TRBV2 combines with J gene TRBJ2-7; maybe TRBD1 (7 bases). The CDR3 loop spans 11 amino acids. V lost 7 bases and J 6 bases, leaving 10 bases between the germline ends. From germline, CDR1 is SNHLY and CDR2 FYNNEI. Here the CDR3 DNA reads TGTGCCAGCACCCAGGGGGGCGAGCAGTACTTC. The encoded protein is CASTQGGEQYF.

This clone was seen only once. The CDR3 sequence: CASSPIDRGLDEQYF. CDR3 bases: TGTGCCAGCAGCCCTATCGACAGGGGGCTTGACGAGCAGTACTTC. This chain joins TRBV9 and TRBJ2-7, with 10 bases fitting TRBD1. This CDR3 is built from 15 residues. The junction had 9 bases not matched to a gene; V was cut back by 4 bases and J by 5 bases. Per germline, CDR1 SGDLS and CDR2 YYNGEE. Using reference TRBV9 and TRBJ2-7 for the parts outside the CDR3, the full variable domain is DSGVTQTPKHLITATGQRVTLRCSPRSGDLSVYWYQQSLDQGLQFLIQYYNGEERAKGNILERFSAQQFPDLHSELNLSSLELGDSALYFCASSPIDRGLDEQYFGPGTRLTVT.

The chain carries TRBV7-9 and TRBJ2-1, with 10 bases identical to TRBD2. V lost 5 bases and J lost 8; bases outside the gene matches: 9. CDR3 length equals 15 residues. The V gene's germline CDR1 is SEHNR and CDR2 FQNEAQ (reference sequence). CDR3 amino acids: CASSPAGTSAHEQFF. The DNA of the CDR3 is TGTGCCAGCAGCCCAGCGGGGACTAGCGCCCATGAGCAGTTCTTC.

Only a few counts were recorded for this clone. This rearrangement joins TRBV5-1 to TRBJ2-7; 7 nucleotides align to TRBD1. CDR3 length: 15 amino acids. Germline assignment: CDR1 SGHRS and CDR2 YFSETQ. Trimming removed 4 bases from V and 0 bases from J; junction bases left unmatched: 7. The CDR3 DNA reads TGCGCCAGCAGCGGAAGCCGACAGGGCTCCTACGAGCAGTACTTC. This gives the protein CASSGSRQGSYEQYF.

The V call is TRBV6-6, the J call TRBJ2-7, with 8 positions matching TRBD2. V lost 6 bases to trimming and J lost 1 base; unmatched junction nucleotides: 11. Germline V CDR1 and CDR2: MNHNY, SVGAGI (reference sequence). CDR3 size: 16 residues. CDR3 sequence: CASRTGGKRESYEQYF. CDR3 bases: TGTGCCAGCAGGACGGGCGGCAAGCGGGAGTCCTACGAGCAGTACTTC.

In this sample, this clone turned up a few times. The chain carries TRBV5-1 and TRBJ2-3, with D hard to call. Trimming took off 0 bases at V and 2 bases at J, with 13 bases between the two ends. CDR3 length: 16 residues. The germline V gene encodes CDR1 SGHRS and CDR2 YFSETQ. Here the CDR3 DNA reads TGCGCCAGCAGCTTGGATCTAGGCCCCCCCACAGATACGCAGTATTTT. Amino acids: CASSLDLGPPTDTQYF.

The J gene is TRBJ1-1, the V gene TRBV5-6; tentative D call: TRBD1 (6 bases). The CDR3 has 16 residues. The V and J ends lost 2 bases and 0 bases respectively, with 14 bases between them. Germline assignment: CDR1 SGHDT and CDR2 YYEEEE. In DNA form, the CDR3 reads TGTGCCAGCAGCTTTCTCGGGACACCATTGAACACTGAAGCTTTCTTT. Its translation is CASSFLGTPLNTEAFF.

This chain connects TRBV5-4 to TRBJ1-6; 9 bases agree with TRBD1. Germline CDR1 is SGHNT and CDR2 is YYREEE (reference sequence). CDR3 size: 15 residues. The junction had 9 bases not matched to a gene; V was cut back by 4 bases and J by 10 bases. CDR3 loop: CASSRTGAFVSPLHF. In nucleotides, the CDR3 is TGTGCCAGCAGCCGGACAGGGGCTTTTGTCTCACCCCTCCACTTT.

The rearrangement links TRBV6-5 to TRBJ1-2; 7 nucleotides agree with TRBD1. CDR3 size: 13 residues. V shed 6 bases, J shed 7 bases, and the junction held 8 bases outside the gene matches. Germline values: CDR1 MNHEY, CDR2 SVGAGI. The CDR3 DNA reads as TGTGCCAGCAGCCAACAGGGGTACGGTGGCTACACCTTC. It specifies CASSQQGYGGYTF.

This clone was seen more than once but under ten times. This chain connects TRBV7-2 to TRBJ2-3, with 7 positions matching TRBD1. The CDR3 is 14 residues long. CDR1 and CDR2 (germline): SGHTA, FQGNSA. The V segment lost 5 bases and the J segment 7 bases; nucleotides outside the gene matches: 9. The CDR3 nucleotides are TGTGCCAGCAGCCTAGGACAGGCCAGGTATACGCAGTATTTT. This translates into CASSLGQARYTQYF. Together with reference TRBV7-2 and TRBJ2-3, the CDR3 gives the full variable domain: GAGVSQSPSNKVTEKGKDVELRCDPISGHTALYWYRQSLGQGLEFLIYFQGNSAPDKSGLPSDRFSAERTGGSVSTLTIQRTQQEDSAVYLCASSLGQARYTQYFGPGTRLTVL.

The V gene is TRBV2, the J gene TRBJ2-3, with TRBD2 identical over 14 bases. The CDR3 runs 18 residues. V gave up 6 bases and J gave up 0 bases; unmatched junction bases: 8. CDR1 and CDR2 from the germline V gene are SNHLY and FYNNEI. The CDR3, as DNA: TGTGCCAGCAGCTACGGACTAGCGGGGGGCCAAAGCACAGATACGCAGTATTTT. It yields the protein CASSYGLAGGQSTDTQYF.

V gene TRBV18 combines with J gene TRBJ1-2; TRBD1 aligns across 9 bases. The J segment lost 6 bases and the V segment lost 0 bases, leaving 2 bases of the junction unmatched. There are 14 residues in the CDR3. The V gene's germline CDR1 is KGHSH and CDR2 LQKENI. The CDR3 sequence: CASSPPWDRDGYTF. Written as DNA, the CDR3 is TGTGCCAGCTCACCACCATGGGACAGGGATGGCTACACCTTC.